The following is a T cell receptor beta chain sequence with its context. The data are from a study of response to subunit inactivated influenza vaccine. TCRdb recomputed calls from the RT-PCR reads with MiXCR, one row per CDR3 protein. Seen here are a few hundred thousand distinct CDR3 sequences, 11% to 15% observed once, and the top ten hold 11%. Germline loops: CDR1 MNHEY, CDR2 SVGEGT. This CDR3 has 12 residues. The V gene lost 5 bases and the J gene lost 3 bases, with 8 bases spanning the gap. The input for sequencing was PBMCs from blood, taken 11 to 12 days after vaccination. The chain employs TRBV6-2 or TRBV6-3 and TRBJ2-7; D not resolved. The clonotype was recovered from a man in his forties or fifties who received an inactivated influenza vaccine. In DNA, the CDR3 is TGTGCCAGCAGTGTGGTCCGCTACGAGCAGTACTTC. Amino acid sequence: CASSVVRYEQYF.